This entry concerns a single T cell receptor (beta chain). Its target is not known. Looked up from germline, CDR1 is MNHNS and CDR2 is SASEGT. The V and J ends lost 10 bases and 5 bases respectively, with 11 bases between them. The CDR3 is made up of 11 amino acids. Treatment in this sample: approximately 9-day PBMC culture with coronavirus spike peptide pools or control peptides (ViraFEST assay). This record belongs to a study of vaccination and CD4 T cells after COVID-19. The Oncomine TCR Beta short-read assay generated sequence data from the DNA of cultured CD4+ T cells. One entry per CDR3 protein, called by TCRdb with MiXCR from the PCR reads. The table has over 10,000 distinct CDR3 sequences, roughly 53% seen once; the top ten hold about 30%.

The specimen sequenced was CD4+ T cells from blood, cultured in vitro. The sequence was collected from a human donor who had recovered from COVID-19. The chain uses TRBV6-1 and TRBJ2-5; TRBD2 is a possible D gene (7 bases). Here the CDR3 reads CATKGGETQYF. The CDR3 DNA reads TGTGCCACGAAGGGGGGGGAGACCCAGTACTTC.